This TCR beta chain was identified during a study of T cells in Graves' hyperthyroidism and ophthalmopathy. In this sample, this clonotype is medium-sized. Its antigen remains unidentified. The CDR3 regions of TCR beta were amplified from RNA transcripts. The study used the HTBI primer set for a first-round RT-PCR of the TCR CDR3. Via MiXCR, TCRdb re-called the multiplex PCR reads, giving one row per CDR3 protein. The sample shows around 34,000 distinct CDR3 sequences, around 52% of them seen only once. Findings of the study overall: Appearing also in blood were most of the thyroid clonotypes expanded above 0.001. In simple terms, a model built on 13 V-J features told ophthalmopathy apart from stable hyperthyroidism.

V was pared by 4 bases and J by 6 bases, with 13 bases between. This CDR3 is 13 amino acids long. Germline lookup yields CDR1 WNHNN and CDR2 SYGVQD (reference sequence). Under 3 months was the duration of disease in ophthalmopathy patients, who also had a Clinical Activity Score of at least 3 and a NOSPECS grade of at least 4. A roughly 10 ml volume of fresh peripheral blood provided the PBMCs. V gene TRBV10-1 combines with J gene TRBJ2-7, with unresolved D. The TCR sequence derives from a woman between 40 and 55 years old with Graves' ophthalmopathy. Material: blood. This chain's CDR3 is CASSVRTTAEQYF. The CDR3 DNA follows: TGCGCCAGCAGTGTAAGGACCACGGCCGAGCAGTACTTC.